These 8 T cell receptor beta chains originate from one sample sequenced in a study of blood T cell repertoires in COVID-19. Here immunoSEQ multiplex PCR was the method, and the copy in TCRdb shows in-frame clones only, minus some. The sample lists 190,000 or so clones; about 86% were seen once. The specimen sequenced was PBMCs or T cells enriched from blood (not recorded which). These receptors came from a woman in her 30s who had been exposed to COVID-19.

The rearrangement uses TRBV5-1 and TRBJ2-5, with 7 bases matching TRBD1. CDR1 and CDR2 (germline): SGHRS, YFSETQ. This CDR3 is 13 amino acids long. Losses at the gene ends were 4 bases for V and 5 bases for J; bases not matched to a gene: 5. This CDR3 reads CASSQRDSETQYF. The CDR3 nucleotides are TGCGCCAGCAGCCAAAGGGACAGTGAGACCCAGTACTTC.

This chain uses TRBV13 with TRBJ1-1; TRBD1 is a possible D gene (5 bases). The V and J ends lost 11 bases and 3 bases respectively, with 16 bases between them. The CDR3 is 13 amino acids. Per the germline V gene, CDR1 is PRHDT and CDR2 is FYEKMQ (reference sequence). The CDR3 protein is CAYRRGSDTEAFF. CDR3 in DNA: TGTGCCTATAGGCGGGGGTCGGACACTGAAGCTTTCTTT.

V gene TRBV5-1 combines with J gene TRBJ2-2; TRBD2 might be the D (5 bases). Germline V gene lookup returns CDR1 SGHRS and CDR2 YFSETQ. The V and J ends lost 5 bases and 1 base respectively, with 18 bases between them. The CDR3 length is 17 residues. CDR3 region: CASSWWTAKVNTGELFF. As DNA, the CDR3 is TGCGCCAGCAGTTGGTGGACTGCCAAGGTGAACACCGGGGAGCTGTTTTTT. The whole variable domain, remainder taken from reference TRBV5-1 and TRBJ2-2, is KAGVTQTPRYLIKTRGQQVTLSCSPISGHRSVSWYQQTPGQGLQFLFEYFSETQRNKGNFPGRFSGRQFSNSRSEMNVSTLELGDSALYLCASSWWTAKVNTGELFFGEGSRLTVL.

The chain uses TRBV10-2 and TRBJ1-5; D may be TRBD1 (5 bases). V lost 6 bases and J 1 base, leaving 13 bases between the germline ends. This CDR3 has 15 amino acids. Germline-derived CDR1 and CDR2 are WSHSY and SAAADI. Here the CDR3 DNA reads TGCGCCAGCAGGAGTTCGGCAGGGAGCAATCAGCCCCAGCATTTT. Amino acid sequence: CASRSSAGSNQPQHF.

This clone is a singleton in its sample. J is TRBJ2-3 and V is TRBV7-6, with 14 bases fitting TRBD2. V was pared by 5 bases and J by 4 bases, with 11 bases of the junction left unmatched. The CDR3 is 18 amino acids. Looked up from germline, CDR1 is SGHVS and CDR2 is FNYEAQ. CDR3 in amino acids: CASSTGTSGGFLADTQYF. The CDR3 DNA reads TGTGCCAGCAGCACCGGGACTAGCGGGGGATTCCTCGCAGATACGCAGTATTTT.

The V gene is TRBV2, the J gene TRBJ1-1, with 7 bases that match TRBD1. The germline gives CDR1 SNHLY, CDR2 FYNNEI. Trimming at V came to 6 bases and at J to 4 bases, leaving 5 bases not matched to a gene. The CDR3 is 13 amino acids. CDR3 nucleotides: TGTGCCAGCAGAGGACAGGTCTCCACTGAAGCTTTCTTT. It specifies CASRGQVSTEAFF.

This clone was found once. The chain carries TRBV25-1 and TRBJ1-4, with D maybe TRBD1 (6 bases). This CDR3 has 15 amino acids. Germline V gives CDR1 MGHDK, CDR2 SYGVNS. Trimming removed 2 bases at V and 2 bases at J, with 9 bases between. CDR3 protein: CASSEEGDTNEKLFF. DNA of the CDR3: TGTGCCAGCAGTGAAGAGGGGGACACTAATGAAAAACTGTTTTTT.

The chain uses TRBV5-1 and TRBJ2-7; 8 positions match TRBD1. Germline V lookup: CDR1 SGHRS, CDR2 YFSETQ. This CDR3 spans 16 amino acids. J was trimmed by 3 bases and V by 0 bases; bases with no gene match: 8. Here the CDR3 DNA reads TGCGCCAGCAGCTTGGCCGCAGGGGGCCTTGACTACGAGCAGTACTTC. As protein: CASSLAAGGLDYEQYF.